This entry describes one T cell receptor beta chain. The sample comes from a study of blood T cell repertoires in COVID-19. As for the study in general: PBMCs, B-cell-depleted T cells, or T cells were the source of the cDNA or gDNA that made up the material.

Clones were sequenced by immunoSEQ multiplex PCR, and TCRdb holds only the in-frame ones, with some missing. The profile shows about 280,000 clones, 70% to 90% of them singletons. Germline values: CDR1 SGHRS, CDR2 YFSETQ. The CDR3 consists of 15 residues. V lost 3 bases and J 0 bases, leaving 11 bases between the germline ends. This TCR was recovered from a woman in her thirties with active or convalescent COVID-19. The rearrangement joins TRBV5-1 to TRBJ2-3; possibly TRBD2 for D (6 bases). What was sequenced was peripheral blood. Here the CDR3 reads CASSSRGLSTDTQYF. In DNA form, the CDR3 reads TGCGCCAGCAGCTCCCGGGGGTTGAGCACAGATACGCAGTATTTT.